This T cell receptor beta chain is from a study of T cell responses to AZD1222 COVID-19 vaccine. This clone was recorded once. The assay was immunoSEQ multiplex PCR, and TCRdb's table has in-frame clones only and misses some. The data show around 150,000 clones, about 92% seen once. The CDR3 length is 16 residues. Germline V gene sequence: CDR1 SEHNR, CDR2 FQNEAQ (reference sequence). J was trimmed by 5 bases and V by 3 bases; bases with no gene match: 5. The sample was peripheral blood, taken 28 days after the second AZD1222 dose. This clonotype originated in an adult who received the AZD1222 COVID-19 vaccine. This chain links TRBV7-9 with TRBJ2-3, with TRBD2 matching 13 bases. The CDR3 region has the DNA TGTGCCAGCAGCTTGGGACTAGCGGGAACAATAGATACGCAGTATTTT. Translating gives CASSLGLAGTIDTQYF.